The 4 T cell receptor beta chains listed next were all sequenced from one sample in a study of TIL therapy for anti-PD-1-resistant metastatic lung cancer. The immunoSEQ assay was v3. Measured with immunoSEQ multiplex PCR; TCRdb has only the in-frame clones, and not every one. Seen here are tens of thousands of clones, around nine tenths observed once, and the top ten hold around 2.6%. Specified time point: pre-treatment sample, taken before nivolumab and TIL therapy. Sequencing was performed on blood, taken at baseline. Receptor source: a person aged 25 to 85 with non-small cell lung cancer.

V is TRBV7-3 and J is TRBJ2-3; D call uncertain. Germline loops: CDR1 SGHTA, CDR2 FQGTGA. Trimming left V 2 bases short and J 3 bases short, with 6 bases between. The CDR3 totals 13 residues. The DNA for the CDR3 is TGTGCCAGCAGCTTAGGGTGGACAGATACGCAGTATTTT. Translation: CASSLGWTDTQYF.

The chain recombines TRBV5-1 with TRBJ2-3, with 16 bases lining up with TRBD2. The CDR3 runs to 18 residues. CDR1 and CDR2 (germline): SGHRS, YFSETQ. Trimming removed 4 bases from V and 0 bases from J; junction bases left unmatched: 5. CDR3 region: CASSLGTSGGVSTDTQYF. The CDR3 region has the DNA TGCGCCAGCAGCCTTGGGACTAGCGGGGGGGTTAGCACAGATACGCAGTATTTT.

V gene TRBV28 combines with J gene TRBJ1-1, with 7 bases matching TRBD1. Germline values: CDR1 MDHEN, CDR2 SYDVKM. There are 14 residues in the CDR3. V was clipped by 8 bases and J by 0 bases; unmatched bases: 6. The CDR3 spells CASGPGTVNTEAFF. As DNA, the CDR3 is TGTGCCAGCGGACCCGGGACAGTGAACACTGAAGCTTTCTTT.

V usage is TRBV27 and J usage is TRBJ2-7; D gene ambiguous. Germline values: CDR1 MNHEY, CDR2 SMNVEV (reference sequence). CDR3 length equals 15 residues. V lost 6 bases to trimming and J lost 0 bases, with 15 bases between them. CDR3 sequence (DNA): TGTGCCAGCAGAATCTCCTGGGGAAGCTCCTACGAGCAGTACTTC. This sequence encodes CASRISWGSSYEQYF.